The clone carrying this TCR beta chain was observed once. The V end lost 5 bases, the J end lost 2 bases, and 9 bases lay between the germline ends. The germline V gene has CDR1 KGHSH and CDR2 LQKENI. The CDR3 spans 13 residues. As originally analysed: Amplified reference gene primers provided the basis for estimating nucleated cell counts. The repertoire was sequenced with immunoSEQ multiplex PCR; TCRdb's copy has only in-frame clones and lacks some. Clone size and V and J calls were adopted from that table, with D and trimming inferred from the DNA. The sample has under 200,000 clones; 65% to 90% are singletons. The record originates from a study of blood T cell repertoires in COVID-19. In the study overall: Material from acute and convalescent COVID-19 was sourced from the United States, Italy and Spain. T cells, B-cell-depleted T cells, or PBMCs provided the cDNA or gDNA that served as material.

The sequence came from a human donor in a cohort sampled during active COVID-19. The chain uses TRBV18 and TRBJ1-2; possibly TRBD1 for D (6 bases). Sequencing input: peripheral blood. Written as DNA, the CDR3 is TGTGCCAGCTCAGCAGGGGAGAACTATGGCTACACCTTC. Translating it yields CASSAGENYGYTF.